A single sample gave rise to the 17 T cell receptor beta chains below, sequenced in a study of CD4 T cells in relation to SARS-CoV-2 and coronaviruses. These receptors' targets are unknown. Assay used: immunoSEQ multiplex PCR; TCRdb lists only in-frame clones, some missing. The table records about 47,000 clones, about 80% of them present only once. The sample comprised naive CD4+ T cells from PBMCs, cultured in vitro. Subset meaning: naive CD4+ T cells isolated by negative enrichment. These receptors all stem from an adult with COVID-19.

The J gene is TRBJ2-2, the V gene TRBV24-1; 8 bases match TRBD2. CDR3 size: 16 residues. Trimming cost V 7 bases and J 0 bases; bases outside gene matches: 6. From germline, CDR1 is KGHDR and CDR2 SFDVKD. CDR3 DNA: TGTGCCACCAGCAGCGGGGGCAGACCGAACACCGGGGAGCTGTTTTTT. Protein product: CATSSGGRPNTGELFF.

The V gene is TRBV5-6, the J gene TRBJ2-4; D ambiguous. V was clipped by 2 bases and J by 5 bases, with 11 bases between them. This CDR3 has 14 residues. The germline V gene has CDR1 SGHDT and CDR2 YYEEEE. CDR3 amino acids: CASSFGWQQNIQYF. The CDR3 bases are TGTGCCAGCAGCTTCGGTTGGCAGCAAAACATTCAGTACTTC.

This chain links TRBV19 with TRBJ2-4, with 7 bases fitting TRBD1. This CDR3 spans 15 amino acids. CDR1 is LNHDA and CDR2 is SQIVND in the germline V gene (reference sequence). The J segment lost 4 bases and the V segment lost 6 bases, leaving 9 bases of the junction unmatched. The CDR3 DNA follows: TGTGCCAGTAGCATACAGGGGAAGGGTAAAAACATTCAGTACTTC. Protein: CASSIQGKGKNIQYF. Filled out from reference TRBV19 and TRBJ2-4, the complete variable domain reads DGGITQSPKYLFRKEGQNVTLSCEQNLNHDAMYWYRQDPGQGLRLIYYSQIVNDFQKGDIAEGYSVSREKKESFPLTVTSAQKNPTAFYLCASSIQGKGKNIQYFGAGTRLSVL.

This clone was counted a single time. V usage is TRBV19 and J usage is TRBJ2-5, with D uncertain. The V end lost 4 bases, the J end lost 6 bases, and 12 bases lay between the germline ends. The CDR3 sequence is 13 residues long. Germline V gene data show CDR1 as LNHDA and CDR2 as SQIVND (reference sequence). This CDR3 reads CASSTQRAKTQYF. DNA of the CDR3: TGTGCCAGTAGTACCCAACGGGCCAAGACCCAGTACTTC.

This clone has only one observation. The V call is TRBV12-2, the J call TRBJ1-4; whether TRBD1, the table's D call, matches the DNA was not checked. TRBV12-2 is reported as a pseudogene. The length of the CDR3 is 19 residues. The CDR3 protein is CASRLGRGGQNITNEKLFF. The CDR3 DNA reads TGTGCAAGTCGCTTAGGACGTGGGGGACAGAACATAACTAATGAAAAACTGTTTTTT.

The chain is built from TRBV6-6 and TRBJ2-7, with 7 nucleotides matching TRBD2. V shed 6 bases and J 2 bases; nucleotides not matched to a gene: 7. CDR3 length: 14 amino acids. The germline gives CDR1 MNHNY, CDR2 SVGAGI (reference sequence). CDR3 coding DNA: TGTGCCAGCAGATCTGAGGGACTAACCTACGAGCAGTACTTC. Translating gives CASRSEGLTYEQYF.

This chain links TRBV18 with TRBJ2-3, with 10 bases fitting TRBD1. V lost 3 bases to trimming and J lost 5 bases; unmatched junction nucleotides: 2. There are 14 residues in the CDR3. The V gene's germline CDR1 is KGHSH and CDR2 LQKENI. Here the CDR3 reads CASSPTGGEDTQYF. The CDR3 DNA follows: TGTGCCAGCTCACCGACAGGGGGCGAAGATACGCAGTATTTT.

The chain recombines TRBV7-9 with TRBJ2-7, with 10 bases aligning to TRBD2. V shed 1 base, J shed 4 bases, and the junction held 16 bases outside the gene matches. Germline-derived CDR1 and CDR2 are SEHNR and FQNEAQ (reference sequence). The CDR3 extends over 19 amino acids. The DNA of the CDR3 is TGTGCCAGCAGCTTAGGATCGGCCAGGGTTCTAGCGGGAGCGTACGAGCAGTACTTC. Translation gives CASSLGSARVLAGAYEQYF.

V gene TRBV12-3 or TRBV12-4 combines with J gene TRBJ2-7; no clear D gene. The V gene lost 0 bases and the J gene lost 3 bases, with 6 bases spanning the gap. The CDR3 is made up of 13 amino acids. CDR3 DNA: TGTGCCAGCAGTTTAGCGCACAGCTACGAGCAGTACTTC. Translated: CASSLAHSYEQYF.

The rearrangement joins TRBV11-2 to TRBJ2-1; TRBD1 matches 9 bases. This CDR3 spans 17 amino acids. Germline CDR1 and CDR2: SGHAT and FQNNGV. V dropped 5 bases and J dropped 4; count of bases not matched to a gene: 12. This chain's CDR3 is CASSKTGGPPPYNEQFF. The CDR3 DNA sequence: TGTGCCAGCAGCAAAACAGGGGGCCCTCCTCCGTACAATGAGCAGTTCTTC.

The chain has TRBV7-2 and TRBJ1-2, with a weak D call TRBD1 (6 bases). Germline lookup yields CDR1 SGHTA and CDR2 FQGNSA. This CDR3 region has 14 residues. V lost 1 base and J lost 3, with 9 bases in between. CDR3 coding DNA: TGTGCCAGCAGCTTAGACCCAGGGGACTATGGCTACACCTTC. Translating gives CASSLDPGDYGYTF. Looking up the rest from reference TRBV7-2 and TRBJ1-2 gives the full variable domain: GAGVSQSPSNKVTEKGKDVELRCDPISGHTALYWYRQSLGQGLEFLIYFQGNSAPDKSGLPSDRFSAERTGGSVSTLTIQRTQQEDSAVYLCASSLDPGDYGYTFGSGTRLTVV.

This sequence joins TRBV5-5 and TRBJ2-5; unclear D gene. CDR1 is SGHKS and CDR2 is YYEKEE in the germline V gene (reference sequence). CDR3 size: 11 residues. Trimming took off 2 bases at V and 5 bases at J, with 4 bases between the two ends. The CDR3 loop is CASSLLETQYF. In DNA form, the CDR3 reads TGTGCCAGCAGCTTACTGGAGACCCAGTACTTC.

The chain joins TRBV9 to TRBJ1-6, with D uncertain. The V gene's germline CDR1 is SGDLS and CDR2 YYNGEE. The V end lost 1 base, the J end lost 10 bases, and 9 bases lay between the germline ends. This CDR3 is built from 13 residues. The CDR3 DNA sequence: TGTGCCAGCAGCGTACGAGAGGGATCACCCCTCCACTTT. As protein: CASSVREGSPLHF.

This clone was seen a single time. The chain has TRBV18 and TRBJ1-1; D is unresolved. V lost 4 bases and J lost 1, with 7 bases in between. The CDR3 totals 13 residues. The V gene's germline CDR1 is KGHSH and CDR2 LQKENI. Here the CDR3 DNA reads TGTGCCAGCTCACAACTCCCGAACACTGAAGCTTTCTTT. This gives the protein CASSQLPNTEAFF.

The chain links TRBV19 to TRBJ1-2; the match to TRBD1 covers 11 bases. With V trimmed by 3 bases and J by 6 bases, 6 bases remained unmatched. The CDR3 is 15 residues long. CDR1 is LNHDA and CDR2 is SQIVND in the germline V gene (reference sequence). The CDR3 reads CASSMPGQGVDGYTF. CDR3 DNA: TGTGCCAGTAGTATGCCGGGACAGGGGGTCGATGGCTACACCTTC. The full variable domain, completed using reference TRBV19 and TRBJ1-2, is DGGITQSPKYLFRKEGQNVTLSCEQNLNHDAMYWYRQDPGQGLRLIYYSQIVNDFQKGDIAEGYSVSREKKESFPLTVTSAQKNPTAFYLCASSMPGQGVDGYTFGSGTRLTVV.

The gene calls are TRBV9 and TRBJ2-7; the match to TRBD1 covers 8 bases. Germline assignment: CDR1 SGDLS and CDR2 YYNGEE. The ends lost 3 bases at V and 5 bases at J; junction bases unmatched: 10. The CDR3 extends over 15 amino acids. The CDR3 loop is CASSAQGAKRDEQYF. CDR3 coding DNA: TGTGCCAGCAGCGCCCAGGGGGCAAAAAGAGACGAGCAGTACTTC.

The gene calls are TRBV10-3 and TRBJ2-1; the D call may be TRBD1 or TRBD2 (5 bases each). Trimming removed 6 bases at V and 6 bases at J, with 12 bases between. CDR1 is ENHRY, CDR2 SYGVKD, per germline. There are 13 residues in the CDR3. The CDR3 nucleotides are TGTGCCATCAGGTCCCCCGGGGCCAATGAGCAGTTCTTC. Its protein product is CAIRSPGANEQFF.